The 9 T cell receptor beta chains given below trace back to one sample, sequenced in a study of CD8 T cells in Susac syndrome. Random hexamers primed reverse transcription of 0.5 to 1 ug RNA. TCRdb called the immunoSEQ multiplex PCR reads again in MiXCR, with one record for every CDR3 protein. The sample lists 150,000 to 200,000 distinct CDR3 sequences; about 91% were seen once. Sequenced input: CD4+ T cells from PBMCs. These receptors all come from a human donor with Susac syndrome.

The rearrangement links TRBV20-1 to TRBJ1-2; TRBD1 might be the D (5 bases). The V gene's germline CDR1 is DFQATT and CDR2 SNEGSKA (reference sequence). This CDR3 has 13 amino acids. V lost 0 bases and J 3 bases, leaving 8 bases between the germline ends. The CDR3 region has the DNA TGCAGTGCTAGAGATGACAGTGACTATGGCTACACCTTC. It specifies CSARDDSDYGYTF.

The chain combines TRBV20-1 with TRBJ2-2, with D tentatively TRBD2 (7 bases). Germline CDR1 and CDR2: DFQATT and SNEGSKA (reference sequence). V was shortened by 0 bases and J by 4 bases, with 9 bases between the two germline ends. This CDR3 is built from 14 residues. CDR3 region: CSAREGGGTGELFF. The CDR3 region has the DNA TGCAGTGCTAGAGAAGGGGGGGGCACCGGGGAGCTGTTTTTT.

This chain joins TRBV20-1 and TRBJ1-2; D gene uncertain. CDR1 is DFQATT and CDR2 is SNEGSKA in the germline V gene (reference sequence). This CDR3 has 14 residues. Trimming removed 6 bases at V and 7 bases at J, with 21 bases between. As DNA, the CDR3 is TGCAGTGCCCTGAGAGCAGCGGGTAGTGGTGGCTACACCTTC. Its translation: CSALRAAGSGGYTF.

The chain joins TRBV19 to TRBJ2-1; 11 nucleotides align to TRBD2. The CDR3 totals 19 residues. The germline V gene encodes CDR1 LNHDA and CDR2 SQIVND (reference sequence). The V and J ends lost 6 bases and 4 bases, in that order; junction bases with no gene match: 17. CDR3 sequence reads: CASRDRGLAAPGEYNEQFF. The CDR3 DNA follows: TGTGCCAGTAGAGATCGGGGACTAGCGGCTCCCGGGGAATACAATGAGCAGTTCTTC. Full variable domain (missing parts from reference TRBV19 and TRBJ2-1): DGGITQSPKYLFRKEGQNVTLSCEQNLNHDAMYWYRQDPGQGLRLIYYSQIVNDFQKGDIAEGYSVSREKKESFPLTVTSAQKNPTAFYLCASRDRGLAAPGEYNEQFFGPGTRLTVL.

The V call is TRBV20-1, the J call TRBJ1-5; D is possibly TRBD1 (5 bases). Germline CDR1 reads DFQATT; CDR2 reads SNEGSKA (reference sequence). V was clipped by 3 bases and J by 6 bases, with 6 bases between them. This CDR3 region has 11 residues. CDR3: CSASGGQPQHF. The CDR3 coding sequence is TGCAGTGCTAGTGGGGGTCAGCCCCAGCATTTT.

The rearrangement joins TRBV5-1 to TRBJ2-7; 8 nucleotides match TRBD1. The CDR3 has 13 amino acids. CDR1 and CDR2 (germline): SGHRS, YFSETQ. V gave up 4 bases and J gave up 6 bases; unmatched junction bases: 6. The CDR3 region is CASSLRGLVEQYF. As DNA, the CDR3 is TGCGCCAGCAGCCTCAGGGGGCTGGTCGAGCAGTACTTC.

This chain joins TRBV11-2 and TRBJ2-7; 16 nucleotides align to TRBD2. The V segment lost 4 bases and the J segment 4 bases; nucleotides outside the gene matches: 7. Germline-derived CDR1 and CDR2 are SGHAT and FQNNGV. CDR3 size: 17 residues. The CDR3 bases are TGTGCCAGCAGCTGGGGGACTAGCGGGAGGGCCAGATACGAGCAGTACTTC. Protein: CASSWGTSGRARYEQYF.

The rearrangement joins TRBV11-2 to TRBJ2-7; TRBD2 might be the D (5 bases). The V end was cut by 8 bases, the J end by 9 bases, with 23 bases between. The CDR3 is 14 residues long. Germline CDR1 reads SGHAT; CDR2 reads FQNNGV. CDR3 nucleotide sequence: TGTGCCAGCTCCGTCGGGCTTCCAACTCGGGGGCAGTACTTC. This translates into CASSVGLPTRGQYF.

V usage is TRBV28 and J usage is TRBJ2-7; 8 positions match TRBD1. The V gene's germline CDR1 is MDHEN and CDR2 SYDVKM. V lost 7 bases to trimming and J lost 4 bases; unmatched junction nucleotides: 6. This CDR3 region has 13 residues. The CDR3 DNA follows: TGTGCCAGCAACGGACAGGGCTTATACGAGCAGTACTTC. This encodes CASNGQGLYEQYF.